The rows below give T cell receptor beta chains drawn from one sample of a study of shared clonotypes between healthy human individuals. TCRdb's table, derived via immunoSEQ multiplex PCR, lists solely in-frame clones and lacks some. The table lists 750,000 to 1,000,000 clones, about 92% of them singletons, with around 24% in the top ten. Sequencing input: naive CD8+ T cells sorted from blood. The receptors shown here come from a man aged 25-45 years in good health. CDR3s include the opening cysteine and the closing phenylalanine or tryptophan. D genes are given only for firm matches. The size of a clone is reported for some rows only, either as once, few or many, or as a class for expanded clones.

v_call: TRBV11-2; clone_size: -; j_call: TRBJ2-3; d_call: -; cdr3_nt: TGTGCCAGCAGCTTAGAGAGGACGGGACATAGCACAGATACGCAGTATTTT; cdr3_aa: CASSLERTGHSTDTQYF
v_call: TRBV7-9; clone_size: few; j_call: TRBJ1-1; d_call: -; cdr3_nt: TGTGCCAGCAGATCAGGTACGGCCCGGTACACTGAAGCTTTCTTT; cdr3_aa: CASRSGTARYTEAFF
v_call: TRBV7-8; clone_size: -; j_call: TRBJ2-3; d_call: -; cdr3_nt: TGTGCCAGCAGCACTGCACCGGAGACCTACACAGATACGCAGTATTTT; cdr3_aa: CASSTAPETYTDTQYF
v_call: TRBV2; clone_size: -; j_call: TRBJ2-1; d_call: TRBD1; cdr3_nt: TGTGCCAGCAGGGTGGATCTATCGGGACAGGGCTACAATGAGCAGTTCTTC; cdr3_aa: CASRVDLSGQGYNEQFF
v_call: TRBV28; clone_size: -; j_call: TRBJ1-1; d_call: -; cdr3_nt: TGTGCCAGCACCGGGTCCTACACTGAAGCTTTCTTT; cdr3_aa: CASTGSYTEAFF
v_call: TRBV7-3; clone_size: -; j_call: TRBJ2-1; d_call: -; cdr3_nt: TGTGCCAGCAGCTTGGAACCCCCCGGGGATGAGCAGTTCTTC; cdr3_aa: CASSLEPPGDEQFF
v_call: TRBV4-1; clone_size: -; j_call: TRBJ1-1; d_call: -; cdr3_nt: TGCGCCAGCAGCCAAGTCAGTCGTGGGTCGGCCGGAGCTTTCTTT; cdr3_aa: CASSQVSRGSAGAFF
v_call: TRBV29-1; clone_size: -; j_call: TRBJ2-3; d_call: TRBD2; cdr3_nt: TGCAGCGTTGAACCTAGCGGGAGCCTCACAGATACGCAGTATTTT; cdr3_aa: CSVEPSGSLTDTQYF
v_call: TRBV28; clone_size: -; j_call: TRBJ1-3; d_call: -; cdr3_nt: TGTGCCAGCAGTTTACCGGGCCCTGGAAACACCATATATTTT; cdr3_aa: CASSLPGPGNTIYF
v_call: TRBV5-6; clone_size: -; j_call: TRBJ1-1; d_call: -; cdr3_nt: TGTGCCAGCAGCTTCAGGGTTGAAGCTTTCTTT; cdr3_aa: CASSFRVEAFF
v_call: TRBV10-3; clone_size: -; j_call: TRBJ2-7; d_call: TRBD1; cdr3_nt: TGTGCCAGCCGGGACAGGTCGAACGAGCAGTACTTC; cdr3_aa: CASRDRSNEQYF
v_call: TRBV5-4; clone_size: -; j_call: TRBJ2-7; d_call: TRBD2; cdr3_nt: TGTGCCAGCAGCCTCAGCGGGAGTCACTACGAGCAGTACTTC; cdr3_aa: CASSLSGSHYEQYF
v_call: TRBV21-1; clone_size: -; j_call: TRBJ1-2; d_call: -; cdr3_nt: TGTGCCAGCAGCAAAAGGGGCAGGGACAGGGGAGTGCATGGCTACACCTTC; cdr3_aa: CASSKRGRDRGVHGYTF
v_call: TRBV7-6; clone_size: -; j_call: TRBJ2-3; d_call: -; cdr3_nt: TGTGCCAGCAGCCAATTCTGGGGGGGCACAGATACGCAGTATTTT; cdr3_aa: CASSQFWGGTDTQYF
v_call: TRBV7-2; clone_size: -; j_call: TRBJ2-2; d_call: TRBD2; cdr3_nt: TGTGCCAGCAGCGCAGGACTAGCGGGAGGTACCGGGGAGCTGTTTTTT; cdr3_aa: CASSAGLAGGTGELFF
v_call: TRBV4-3; clone_size: -; j_call: TRBJ1-3; d_call: -; cdr3_nt: TGCGCCAGCAGCCAATATAGGGCAGTCGGACTCTCTGGAAACACCATATATTTT; cdr3_aa: CASSQYRAVGLSGNTIYF
v_call: TRBV28; clone_size: -; j_call: TRBJ2-1; d_call: -; cdr3_nt: TGTGCCAGCGGGGACGTCGGGCGGGAGCAGTTCTTC; cdr3_aa: CASGDVGREQFF
v_call: TRBV2; clone_size: -; j_call: TRBJ1-2; d_call: -; cdr3_nt: TGTGCCAGCAGCCAGGGGTTCTTC; cdr3_aa: CASSQGFF
v_call: TRBV27; clone_size: once; j_call: TRBJ1-5; d_call: -; cdr3_nt: TGTGCCAGCAGTCCCTCCAATTATCAGCCCCAGCATTTT; cdr3_aa: CASSPSNYQPQHF
v_call: TRBV28; clone_size: -; j_call: TRBJ1-5; d_call: -; cdr3_nt: TGTGCCAGCAGTCCATTTTTCGCGGGGGCGAGTGACAATCAGCCCCAGCATTTT; cdr3_aa: CASSPFFAGASDNQPQHF
v_call: TRBV28; clone_size: -; j_call: TRBJ2-7; d_call: -; cdr3_nt: TGTGCCAGCAGTTTCCAGGGGGGATCCTACGAGCAGTACTTC; cdr3_aa: CASSFQGGSYEQYF
v_call: TRBV7-6; clone_size: -; j_call: TRBJ2-7; d_call: TRBD1; cdr3_nt: TGTGCCAGCAGCCCGGGACAGGGAATATACGAGCAGTACTTC; cdr3_aa: CASSPGQGIYEQYF
v_call: TRBV7-9; clone_size: -; j_call: TRBJ2-7; d_call: TRBD1; cdr3_nt: TGTGCCAGCAGCCAACTAAGACAGGGGGCGGTCAGCGAGCAGTACTTC; cdr3_aa: CASSQLRQGAVSEQYF
v_call: TRBV25-1; clone_size: -; j_call: TRBJ2-7; d_call: TRBD1; cdr3_nt: TGTGCCAGCAGTGACGACAGGGGCTCCTACGAGCAGTACTTC; cdr3_aa: CASSDDRGSYEQYF